This TCR beta chain was identified in a study of blood T cell repertoires in COVID-19. The assay was immunoSEQ multiplex PCR, and TCRdb's table has in-frame clones only and misses some. The table lists some 95,000 clones, around 72% of them singletons. The germline CDR1 and CDR2 sequences are MDHEN and SYDVKM. Deletions cut 1 base from V and 1 base from J, with 8 bases between. This CDR3 has 15 residues. Sequenced: peripheral blood. The TCR originated in a man aged 65 to 79 with acute or convalescent COVID-19. The chain uses TRBV28 and TRBJ2-1; no clear D gene. CDR3 DNA: TGTGCCAGCAGTTTATTGGAGCATTCCTACAATGAGCAGTTCTTC. Translation gives CASSLLEHSYNEQFF.